The present TCR beta chain was sequenced within a study of OX40 agonist ivuxolimab in advanced cancers. The CDR3 extends over 14 amino acids. CDR1 and CDR2 (germline): SGHDN, FVKESK. V was shortened by 2 bases and J by 7 bases, with 14 bases between the two germline ends. The protocol was immunoSEQ multiplex PCR, while the TCRdb copy is restricted to in-frame clones and leaves out a portion. Among fewer than 45,000 clones listed, about 76% were seen once. This clone was picked up one time. This TCR came from an adult with an advanced solid tumor such as melanoma, head and neck, liver or kidney cancer. Sequences were derived from CD4+ or CD8+ T cells sorted from blood, sampled in a trial of the OX40 agonist ivuxolimab. This sequence joins TRBV14 and TRBJ1-1; D ambiguous. DNA for the CDR3: TGTGCCAGCAGCCAATTCAGGACTCGAGATGAAGCTTTCTTT. Protein: CASSQFRTRDEAFF.